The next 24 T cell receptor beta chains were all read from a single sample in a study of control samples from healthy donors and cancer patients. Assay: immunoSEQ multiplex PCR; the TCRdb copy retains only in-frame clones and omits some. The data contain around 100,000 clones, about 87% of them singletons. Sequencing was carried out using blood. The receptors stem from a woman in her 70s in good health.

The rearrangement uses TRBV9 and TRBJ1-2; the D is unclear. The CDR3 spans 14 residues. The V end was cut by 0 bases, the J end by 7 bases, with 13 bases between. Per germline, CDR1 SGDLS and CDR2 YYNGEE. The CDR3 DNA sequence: TGTGCCAGCAGCGTAGGGTTCTCAAGCGGTGGCTACACCTTC. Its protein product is CASSVGFSSGGYTF.

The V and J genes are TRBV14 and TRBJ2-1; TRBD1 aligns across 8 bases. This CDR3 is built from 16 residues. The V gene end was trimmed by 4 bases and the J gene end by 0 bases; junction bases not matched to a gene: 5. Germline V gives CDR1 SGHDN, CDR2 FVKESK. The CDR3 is CASSPGDRSSYNEQFF. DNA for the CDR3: TGTGCCAGCAGCCCAGGGGACAGGAGCTCCTACAATGAGCAGTTCTTC.

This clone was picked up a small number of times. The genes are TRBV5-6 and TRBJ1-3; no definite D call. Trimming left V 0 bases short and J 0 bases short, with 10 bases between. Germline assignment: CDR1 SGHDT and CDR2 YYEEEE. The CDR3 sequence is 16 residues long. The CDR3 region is CASSLAGGPSGNTIYF. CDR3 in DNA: TGTGCCAGCAGCTTGGCCGGTGGCCCCTCTGGAAACACCATATATTTT.

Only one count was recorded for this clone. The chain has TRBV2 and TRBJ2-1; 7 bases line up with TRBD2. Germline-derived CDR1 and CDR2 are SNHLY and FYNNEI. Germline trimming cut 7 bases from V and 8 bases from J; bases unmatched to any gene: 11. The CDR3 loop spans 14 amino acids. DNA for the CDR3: TGTGCCAGCATTGGGGGGGGAGTGGGATATGAGCAGTTCTTC. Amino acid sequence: CASIGGGVGYEQFF. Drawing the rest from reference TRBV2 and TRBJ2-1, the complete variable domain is EPEVTQTPSHQVTQMGQEVILRCVPISNHLYFYWYRQILGQKVEFLVSFYNNEISEKSEIFDDQFSVERPDGSNFTLKIRSTKLEDSAMYFCASIGGGVGYEQFFGPGTRLTVL.

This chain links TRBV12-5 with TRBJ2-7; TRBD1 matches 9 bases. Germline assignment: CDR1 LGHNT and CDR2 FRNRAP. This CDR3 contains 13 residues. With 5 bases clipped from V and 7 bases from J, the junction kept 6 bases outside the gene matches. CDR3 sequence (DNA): TGTGCTAGTGGTACCGGGACAGGGCTTGAGCAGTACTTC. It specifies CASGTGTGLEQYF.

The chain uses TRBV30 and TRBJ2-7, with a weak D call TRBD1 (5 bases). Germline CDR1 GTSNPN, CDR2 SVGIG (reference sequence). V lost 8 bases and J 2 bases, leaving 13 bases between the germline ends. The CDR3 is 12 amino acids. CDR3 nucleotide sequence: TGTGCCCTTAAGGGGCTGGCCTACGAGCAGTACTTC. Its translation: CALKGLAYEQYF.

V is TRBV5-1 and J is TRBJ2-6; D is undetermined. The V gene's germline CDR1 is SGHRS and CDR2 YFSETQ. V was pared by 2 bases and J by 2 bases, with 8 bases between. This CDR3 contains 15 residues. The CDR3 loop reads CASSFLRAGANVLTF. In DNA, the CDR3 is TGCGCCAGCAGCTTCCTCCGGGCTGGGGCCAACGTCCTGACTTTC.

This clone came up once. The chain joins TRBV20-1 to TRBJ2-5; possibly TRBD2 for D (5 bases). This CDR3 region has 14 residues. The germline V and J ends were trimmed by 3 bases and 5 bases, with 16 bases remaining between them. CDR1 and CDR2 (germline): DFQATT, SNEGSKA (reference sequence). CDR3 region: CSASLGGPWETQYF. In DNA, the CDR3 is TGCAGTGCTAGTTTGGGCGGGCCCTGGGAGACCCAGTACTTC.

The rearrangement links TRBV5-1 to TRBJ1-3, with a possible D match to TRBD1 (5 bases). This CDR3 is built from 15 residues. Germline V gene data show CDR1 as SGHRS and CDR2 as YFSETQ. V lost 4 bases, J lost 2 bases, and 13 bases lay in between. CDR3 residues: CASSPQAPPGNTIYF. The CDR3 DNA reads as TGCGCCAGCAGCCCACAGGCACCGCCTGGAAACACCATATATTTT. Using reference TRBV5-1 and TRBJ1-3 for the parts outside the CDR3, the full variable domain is KAGVTQTPRYLIKTRGQQVTLSCSPISGHRSVSWYQQTPGQGLQFLFEYFSETQRNKGNFPGRFSGRQFSNSRSEMNVSTLELGDSALYLCASSPQAPPGNTIYFGEGSWLTVV.

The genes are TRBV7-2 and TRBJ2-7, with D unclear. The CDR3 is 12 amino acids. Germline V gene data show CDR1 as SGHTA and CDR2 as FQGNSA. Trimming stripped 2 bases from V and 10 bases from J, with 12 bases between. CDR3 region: CASSLSAEPQYF. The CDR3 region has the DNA TGTGCCAGCAGCTTATCTGCGGAACCACAGTACTTC.

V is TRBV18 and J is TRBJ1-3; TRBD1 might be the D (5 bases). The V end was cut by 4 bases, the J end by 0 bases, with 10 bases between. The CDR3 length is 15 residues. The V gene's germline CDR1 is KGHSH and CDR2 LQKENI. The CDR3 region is CASSRDRSSGNTIYF. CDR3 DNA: TGTGCCAGCTCACGGGACCGCAGCTCTGGAAACACCATATATTTT.

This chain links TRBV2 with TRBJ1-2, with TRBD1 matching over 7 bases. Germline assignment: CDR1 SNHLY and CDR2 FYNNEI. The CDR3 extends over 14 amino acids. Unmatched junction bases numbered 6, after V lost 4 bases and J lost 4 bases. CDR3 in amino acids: CASSAGRGAYGYTF. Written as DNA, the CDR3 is TGTGCCAGCAGTGCCGGCAGGGGGGCCTATGGCTACACCTTC.

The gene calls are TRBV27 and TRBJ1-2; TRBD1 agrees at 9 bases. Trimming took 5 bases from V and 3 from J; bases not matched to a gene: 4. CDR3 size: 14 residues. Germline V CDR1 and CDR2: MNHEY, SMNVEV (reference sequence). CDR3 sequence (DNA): TGTGCCAGCAGTCCTGGGACAGGGTACTATGGCTACACCTTC. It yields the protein CASSPGTGYYGYTF.

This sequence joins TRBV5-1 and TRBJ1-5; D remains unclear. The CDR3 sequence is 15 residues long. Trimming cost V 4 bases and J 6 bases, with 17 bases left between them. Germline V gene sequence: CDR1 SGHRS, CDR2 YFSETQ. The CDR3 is CASSPGPGWGQPQHF. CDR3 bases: TGCGCCAGCAGCCCCGGACCGGGATGGGGTCAGCCCCAGCATTTT.

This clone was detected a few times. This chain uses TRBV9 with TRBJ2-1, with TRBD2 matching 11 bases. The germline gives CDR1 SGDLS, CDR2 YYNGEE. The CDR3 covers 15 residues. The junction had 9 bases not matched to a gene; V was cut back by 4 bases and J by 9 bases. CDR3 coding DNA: TGTGCCAGCAGCCCCAAACTAGCGGGAGCCAGTGAGCAGTTCTTC. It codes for CASSPKLAGASEQFF. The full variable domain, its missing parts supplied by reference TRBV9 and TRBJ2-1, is DSGVTQTPKHLITATGQRVTLRCSPRSGDLSVYWYQQSLDQGLQFLIQYYNGEERAKGNILERFSAQQFPDLHSELNLSSLELGDSALYFCASSPKLAGASEQFFGPGTRLTVL.

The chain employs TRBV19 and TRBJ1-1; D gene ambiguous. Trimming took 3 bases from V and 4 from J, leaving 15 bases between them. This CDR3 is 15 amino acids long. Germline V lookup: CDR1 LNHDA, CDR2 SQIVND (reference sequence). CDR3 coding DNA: TGTGCCAGTAGTATTCACAGTTCTTTCGGCACTGAAGCTTTCTTT. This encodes CASSIHSSFGTEAFF.

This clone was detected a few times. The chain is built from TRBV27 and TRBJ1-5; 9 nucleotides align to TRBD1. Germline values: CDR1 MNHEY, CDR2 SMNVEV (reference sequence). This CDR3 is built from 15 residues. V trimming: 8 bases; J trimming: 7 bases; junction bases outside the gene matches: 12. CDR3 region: CASASGTGPKQPQHF. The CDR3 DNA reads TGTGCCAGCGCCTCCGGGACAGGGCCCAAGCAGCCCCAGCATTTT.

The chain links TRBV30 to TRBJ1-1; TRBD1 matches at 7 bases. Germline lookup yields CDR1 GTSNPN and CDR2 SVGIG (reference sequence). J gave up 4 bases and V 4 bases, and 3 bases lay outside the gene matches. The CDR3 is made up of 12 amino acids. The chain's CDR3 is CAWKAGGTEAFF. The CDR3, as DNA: TGTGCCTGGAAGGCAGGGGGCACTGAAGCTTTCTTT.

CDR3 sequence: CASSVGPPKSGQETQYF. Here the CDR3 DNA reads TGTGCCAGCAGCGTAGGCCCCCCGAAATCCGGCCAAGAGACCCAGTACTTC. The chain employs TRBV9 and TRBJ2-5, with no clear D. In germline, CDR1 is SGDLS, CDR2 YYNGEE. Trimming removed 0 bases from V and 1 base from J, with 16 bases in between. There are 17 residues in the CDR3. The full variable domain, rest sourced from reference TRBV9 and TRBJ2-5, is DSGVTQTPKHLITATGQRVTLRCSPRSGDLSVYWYQQSLDQGLQFLIQYYNGEERAKGNILERFSAQQFPDLHSELNLSSLELGDSALYFCASSVGPPKSGQETQYFGPGTRLLVL.

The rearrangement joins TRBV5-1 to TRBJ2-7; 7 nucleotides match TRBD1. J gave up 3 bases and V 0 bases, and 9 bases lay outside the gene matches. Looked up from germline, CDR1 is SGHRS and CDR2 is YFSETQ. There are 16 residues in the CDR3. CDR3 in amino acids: CASSLGGPRDSYEQYF. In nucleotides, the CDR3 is TGCGCCAGCAGCTTGGGGGGACCTCGGGACAGCTACGAGCAGTACTTC.

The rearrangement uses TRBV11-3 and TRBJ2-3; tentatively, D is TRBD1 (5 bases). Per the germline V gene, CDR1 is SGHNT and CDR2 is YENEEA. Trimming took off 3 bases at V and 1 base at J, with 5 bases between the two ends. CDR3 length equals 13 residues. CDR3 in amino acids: CASSLTGTDTQYF. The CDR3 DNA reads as TGTGCCAGCAGCTTGACAGGCACAGATACGCAGTATTTT.

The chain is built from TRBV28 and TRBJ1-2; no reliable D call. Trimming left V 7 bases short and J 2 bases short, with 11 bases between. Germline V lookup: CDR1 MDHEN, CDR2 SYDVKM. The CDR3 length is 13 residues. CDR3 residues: CASTKVGNYGYTF. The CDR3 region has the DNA TGTGCCAGCACTAAGGTGGGAAACTATGGCTACACCTTC.

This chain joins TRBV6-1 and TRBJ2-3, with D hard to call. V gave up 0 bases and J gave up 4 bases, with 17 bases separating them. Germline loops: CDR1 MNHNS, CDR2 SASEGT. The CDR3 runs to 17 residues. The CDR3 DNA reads TGTGCCAGCAGTGAAGCGCTTCCCCGGAGTCGTCCAGATACGCAGTATTTT. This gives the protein CASSEALPRSRPDTQYF.

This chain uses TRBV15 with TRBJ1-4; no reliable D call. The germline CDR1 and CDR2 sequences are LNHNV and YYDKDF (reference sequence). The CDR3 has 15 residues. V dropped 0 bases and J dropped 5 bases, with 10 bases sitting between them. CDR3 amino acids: CATSRDWTDNEKLFF. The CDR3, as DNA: TGTGCCACCAGCAGAGATTGGACGGACAATGAAAAACTGTTTTTT.